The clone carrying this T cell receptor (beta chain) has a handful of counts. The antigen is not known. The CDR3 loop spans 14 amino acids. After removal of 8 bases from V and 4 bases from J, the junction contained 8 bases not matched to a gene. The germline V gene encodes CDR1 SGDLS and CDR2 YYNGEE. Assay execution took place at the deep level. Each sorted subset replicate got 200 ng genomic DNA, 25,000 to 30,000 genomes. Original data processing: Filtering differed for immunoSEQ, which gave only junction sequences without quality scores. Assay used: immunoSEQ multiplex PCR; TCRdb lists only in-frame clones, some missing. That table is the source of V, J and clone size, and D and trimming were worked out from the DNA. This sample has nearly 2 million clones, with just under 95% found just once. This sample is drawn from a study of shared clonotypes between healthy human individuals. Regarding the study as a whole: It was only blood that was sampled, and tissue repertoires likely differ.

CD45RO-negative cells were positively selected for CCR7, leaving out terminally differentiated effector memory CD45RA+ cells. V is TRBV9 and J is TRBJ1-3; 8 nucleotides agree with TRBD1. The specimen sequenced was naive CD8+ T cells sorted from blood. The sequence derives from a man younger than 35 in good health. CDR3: CASSLTGDGNTIYF. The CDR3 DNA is TGTGCCAGTAGCTTGACAGGGGACGGAAACACCATATATTTT.